Presented here are 4 T cell receptor beta chains from one specimen sequenced in a study of T-cell reconstitution after alpha-beta-depleted transplantation in children. Unique molecular identifiers were used to barcode this TCRbeta library. One entry per CDR3 protein, called by TCRdb with MiXCR from the PCR reads. The data contain some 200,000 distinct CDR3 sequences, approximately 14% of them singletons. The sequencing here drew on PBMCs from the stem cell graft donor, taken from the stem cell graft. The origin of the receptors is a human donor who donated a stem cell graft to a child with acute lymphoblastic leukemia.

The table lists this clonotype with a few counts. The chain is built from TRBV2 and TRBJ1-5, with 10 bases fitting TRBD1. This CDR3 comprises 15 residues. V shed 6 bases, J shed 5 bases, and the junction held 7 bases outside the gene matches. Germline lookup yields CDR1 SNHLY and CDR2 FYNNEI. CDR3 DNA: TGTGCCAGCAGATCGGGACAGGGGAGCTATCAGCCCCAGCATTTT. Its protein is CASRSGQGSYQPQHF.

This clonotype was detected ten times or more. The V gene is TRBV5-1, the J gene TRBJ1-3, with D perhaps matching TRBD1 (6 bases). The CDR3 is 14 amino acids. Germline lookup yields CDR1 SGHRS and CDR2 YFSETQ. Trimming took off 2 bases at V and 3 bases at J, with 9 bases between the two ends. CDR3 sequence: CASSFEGVGNTIYF. The CDR3, as DNA: TGCGCCAGCAGCTTCGAGGGGGTTGGAAACACCATATATTTT.

In its sample, this clonotype was seen many times. The chain combines TRBV6-1 with TRBJ2-3; 12 bases map to TRBD2. V dropped 6 bases and J dropped 3; count of bases not matched to a gene: 4. This CDR3 has 15 amino acids. Germline-derived CDR1 and CDR2 are MNHNS and SASEGT. The CDR3, as DNA: TGTGCCAGCAGGCCGACTAGCGGGAGTACAGATACGCAGTATTTT. It translates to CASRPTSGSTDTQYF.

V is TRBV20-1 and J is TRBJ2-7; tentatively, D is TRBD1 (5 bases). The CDR3 contains 10 residues. From germline, CDR1 is DFQATT and CDR2 SNEGSKA (reference sequence). Trimming removed 3 bases at V and 5 bases at J, with 5 bases between. In DNA, the CDR3 is TGCAGTGCTAGCAGGGACGAGCAGTACTTC. It codes for CSASRDEQYF.